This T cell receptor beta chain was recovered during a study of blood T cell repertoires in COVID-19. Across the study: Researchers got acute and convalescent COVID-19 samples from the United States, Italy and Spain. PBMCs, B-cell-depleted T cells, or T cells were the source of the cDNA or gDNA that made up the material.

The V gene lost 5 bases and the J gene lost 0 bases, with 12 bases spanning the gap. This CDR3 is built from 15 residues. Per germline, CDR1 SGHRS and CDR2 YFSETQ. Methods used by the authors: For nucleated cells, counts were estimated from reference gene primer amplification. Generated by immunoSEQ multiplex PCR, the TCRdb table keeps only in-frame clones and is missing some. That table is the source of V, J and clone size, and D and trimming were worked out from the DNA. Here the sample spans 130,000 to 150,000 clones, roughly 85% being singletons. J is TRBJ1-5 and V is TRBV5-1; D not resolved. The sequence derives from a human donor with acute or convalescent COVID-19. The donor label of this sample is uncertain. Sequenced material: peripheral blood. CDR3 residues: CASRMAAFSNQPQHF. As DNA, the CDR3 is TGCGCCAGCAGAATGGCGGCTTTTAGCAATCAGCCCCAGCATTTT.